This TCR beta chain was sequenced during a study of identical twins. General study points: When twins shared out-of-frame alpha sequences, those sequences had excess low generation probability. Twin pairs had excess sharing that was weaker in beta out-of-frame sequences.

TCRdb re-called the 5' RACE reads with MiXCR, one entry per CDR3 protein. In the table there are 1.5 million to 2 million distinct CDR3 sequences, about 32% of which are singletons. A word on this clonotype: Antigen unknown.

The CDR3 sequence is 13 residues long. Germline V lookup: CDR1 SQVTM, CDR2 ANQGSEA. V shed 4 bases and J 2 bases; nucleotides not matched to a gene: 4. V and J are TRBV29-1 and TRBJ1-1; 7 bases agree with TRBD1. The clonotype comes from a newborn girl in good health. Sequencing was carried out using cord blood. CDR3 region: CSVARDSNTEAFF. Written as DNA, the CDR3 is TGCAGCGTTGCTAGGGACAGTAACACTGAAGCTTTCTTT.